The clone carrying this TCR beta chain has only one observation. As yet, its antigen is unknown. The CDR3 length is 15 residues. The germline gives CDR1 MNHEY, CDR2 SMNVEV (reference sequence). Trimming took off 3 bases at V and 2 bases at J, with 12 bases between the two ends. Researchers ran the PCR with 60 Vbeta and 13 Jbeta primers. Using immunoSEQ multiplex PCR, the repertoire was profiled, and TCRdb retains in-frame clones only, with some absent. This sample has about 130,000 clones, with approximately 82% found just once. This sample is drawn from a study of cytomegalovirus exposure and HLA in healthy donors. Study conclusions and caveats: The Asian-associated ancestry cluster reportedly had fewer N-insertions than the 666-donor mean in a later analysis. In vitro confirmation showed a few CMV-associated chains to be CMV antigen specific. Most CMV-associated TCR beta chains appeared HLA-restricted in a later analysis. A later analysis linked a missense DCLRE1C variant to TCR beta V- and J-gene trimming.

This receptor was taken from a boy aged 2 to 9 in good health and CMV-seronegative. Sequenced sample: PBMCs. The rearrangement uses TRBV27 and TRBJ2-3; perhaps TRBD1 as D (6 bases). The DNA of the CDR3 is TGTGCCAGCAGTTTGGGAACAGGGCTCACAGATACGCAGTATTTT. Amino acid sequence: CASSLGTGLTDTQYF.